This paragraph covers one T cell receptor (beta chain) sequence. This record comes from a study of T cell responses to AZD1222 COVID-19 vaccine. The protocol was immunoSEQ multiplex PCR, while the TCRdb copy is restricted to in-frame clones and leaves out a portion. The data hold 130,000 or so clones, with 91% observed a single time. Sequencing used peripheral blood, obtained 28 days after the second AZD1222 dose. The sequence was obtained from an adult who received the AZD1222 COVID-19 vaccine.

DNA of the CDR3: TGTGCCTGGAGTCCGGGGGGTAGCAATGAGCAGTTCTTC. This translates into CAWSPGGSNEQFF. V gene TRBV30 combines with J gene TRBJ2-1; 7 bases match TRBD2. Germline V CDR1 and CDR2: GTSNPN, SVGIG (reference sequence). V was pared by 2 bases and J by 6 bases, with 4 bases of the junction left unmatched. The CDR3 covers 13 residues.